The sequence of this T cell receptor (beta chain) was determined in a study of T-cell reconstitution after alpha-beta-depleted transplantation in children. Study-wide results and caveats: Several hundred expanded graft clones reportedly supplied alpha-beta T cells about two months after transplant. T-cell counts and diversity at one year post-transplant came mainly from newly produced T cells. High day-60 TCRbeta diversity in some patients came from surviving recipient T cells and thymic progenitors.

The CDR3 runs 18 residues. In germline, CDR1 is SNHLY, CDR2 FYNNEI. With 6 bases clipped from V and 1 base from J, the junction kept 10 bases outside the gene matches. Using unique molecular identifiers, the investigators prepared the TCRbeta library. TCRdb re-derived calls from the PCR reads in MiXCR, one entry per CDR3 protein. Among 90,000 to 150,000 distinct CDR3 sequences listed, 20% to 25% were seen once. Comments on this clonotype: Its antigen is unidentified.

The sequences come from PBMCs, mostly from graft donor cells, collected 180 days after TCRalphabeta/CD19-depleted stem cell transplant. The V gene is TRBV2, the J gene TRBJ2-3; 13 bases are shared with TRBD2. This clonotype was sampled from a male patient aged 2 to 9 who had a stem cell transplant for chronic granulomatous disease, so the T cells may come from the graft donor. The CDR3 is CASSSGTSGNVGTDTQYF. DNA for the CDR3: TGTGCCAGCAGCTCCGGGACTAGCGGGAATGTGGGCACAGATACGCAGTATTTT. Filled out from reference TRBV2 and TRBJ2-3, the complete variable domain reads EPEVTQTPSHQVTQMGQEVILRCVPISNHLYFYWYRQILGQKVEFLVSFYNNEISEKSEIFDDQFSVERPDGSNFTLKIRSTKLEDSAMYFCASSSGTSGNVGTDTQYFGPGTRLTVL.